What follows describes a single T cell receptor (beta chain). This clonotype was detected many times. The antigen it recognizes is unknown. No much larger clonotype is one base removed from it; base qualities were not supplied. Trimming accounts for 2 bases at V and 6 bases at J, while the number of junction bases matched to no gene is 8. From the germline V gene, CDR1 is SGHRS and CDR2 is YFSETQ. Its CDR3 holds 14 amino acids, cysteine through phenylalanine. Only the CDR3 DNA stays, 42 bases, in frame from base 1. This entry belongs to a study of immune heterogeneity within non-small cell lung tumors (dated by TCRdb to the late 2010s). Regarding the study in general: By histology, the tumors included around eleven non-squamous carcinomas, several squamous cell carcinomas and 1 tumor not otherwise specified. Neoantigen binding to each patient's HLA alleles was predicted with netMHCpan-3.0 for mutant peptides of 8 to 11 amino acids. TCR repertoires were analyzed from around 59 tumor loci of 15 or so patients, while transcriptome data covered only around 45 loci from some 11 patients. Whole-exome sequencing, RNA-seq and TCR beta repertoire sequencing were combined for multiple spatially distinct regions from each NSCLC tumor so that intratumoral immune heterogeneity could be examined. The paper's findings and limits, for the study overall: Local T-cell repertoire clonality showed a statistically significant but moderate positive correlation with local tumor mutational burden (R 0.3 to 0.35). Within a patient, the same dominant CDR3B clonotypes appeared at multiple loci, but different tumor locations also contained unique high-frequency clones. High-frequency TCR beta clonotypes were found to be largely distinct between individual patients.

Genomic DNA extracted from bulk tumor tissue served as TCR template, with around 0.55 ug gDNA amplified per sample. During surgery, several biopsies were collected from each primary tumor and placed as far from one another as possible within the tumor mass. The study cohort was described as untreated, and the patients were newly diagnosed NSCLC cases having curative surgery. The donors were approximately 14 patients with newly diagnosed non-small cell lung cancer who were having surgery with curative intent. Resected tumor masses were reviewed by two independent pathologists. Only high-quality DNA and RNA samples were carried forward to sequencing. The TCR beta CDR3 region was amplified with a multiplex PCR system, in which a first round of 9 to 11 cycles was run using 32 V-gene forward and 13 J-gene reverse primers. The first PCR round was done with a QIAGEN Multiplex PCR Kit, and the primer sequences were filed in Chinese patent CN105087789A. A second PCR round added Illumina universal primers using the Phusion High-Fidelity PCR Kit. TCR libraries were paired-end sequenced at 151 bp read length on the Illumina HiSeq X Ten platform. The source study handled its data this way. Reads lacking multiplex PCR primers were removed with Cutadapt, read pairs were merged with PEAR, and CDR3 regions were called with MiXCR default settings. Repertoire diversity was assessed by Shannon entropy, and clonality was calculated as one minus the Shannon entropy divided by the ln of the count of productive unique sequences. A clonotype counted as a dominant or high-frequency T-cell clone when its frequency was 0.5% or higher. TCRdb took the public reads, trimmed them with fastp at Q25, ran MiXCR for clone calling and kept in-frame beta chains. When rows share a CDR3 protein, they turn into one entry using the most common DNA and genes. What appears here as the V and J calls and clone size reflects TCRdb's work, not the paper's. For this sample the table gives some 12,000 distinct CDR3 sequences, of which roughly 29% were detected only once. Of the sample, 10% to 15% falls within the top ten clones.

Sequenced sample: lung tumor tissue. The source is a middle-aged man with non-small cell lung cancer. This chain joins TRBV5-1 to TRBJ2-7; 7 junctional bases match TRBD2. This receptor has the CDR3 CASSFVGGEGEQYF. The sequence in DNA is TGCGCCAGCAGCTTCGTTGGCGGGGAGGGCGAGCAGTACTTC.